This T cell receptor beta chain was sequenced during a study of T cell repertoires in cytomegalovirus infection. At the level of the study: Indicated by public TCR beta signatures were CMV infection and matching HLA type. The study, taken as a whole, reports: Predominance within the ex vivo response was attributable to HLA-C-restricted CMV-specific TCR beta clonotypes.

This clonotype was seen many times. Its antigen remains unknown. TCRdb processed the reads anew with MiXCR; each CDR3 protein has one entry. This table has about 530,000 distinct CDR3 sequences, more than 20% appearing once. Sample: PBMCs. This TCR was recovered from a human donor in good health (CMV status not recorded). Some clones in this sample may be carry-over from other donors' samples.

CDR3 DNA sequence: TGTGCCAGCAGCTTAAGGGGGGTCCCCGTCTACGAGCAGTACGTC. Translation gives CASSLRGVPVYEQYV. The gene calls are TRBV7-8 and TRBJ2-7; perhaps D is TRBD1 or TRBD2 (6 bases each). Germline loops: CDR1 SGHVS, CDR2 FQNEAQ. There are 15 residues in the CDR3. V lost 2 bases to trimming and J lost 3 bases, with 14 bases between them.